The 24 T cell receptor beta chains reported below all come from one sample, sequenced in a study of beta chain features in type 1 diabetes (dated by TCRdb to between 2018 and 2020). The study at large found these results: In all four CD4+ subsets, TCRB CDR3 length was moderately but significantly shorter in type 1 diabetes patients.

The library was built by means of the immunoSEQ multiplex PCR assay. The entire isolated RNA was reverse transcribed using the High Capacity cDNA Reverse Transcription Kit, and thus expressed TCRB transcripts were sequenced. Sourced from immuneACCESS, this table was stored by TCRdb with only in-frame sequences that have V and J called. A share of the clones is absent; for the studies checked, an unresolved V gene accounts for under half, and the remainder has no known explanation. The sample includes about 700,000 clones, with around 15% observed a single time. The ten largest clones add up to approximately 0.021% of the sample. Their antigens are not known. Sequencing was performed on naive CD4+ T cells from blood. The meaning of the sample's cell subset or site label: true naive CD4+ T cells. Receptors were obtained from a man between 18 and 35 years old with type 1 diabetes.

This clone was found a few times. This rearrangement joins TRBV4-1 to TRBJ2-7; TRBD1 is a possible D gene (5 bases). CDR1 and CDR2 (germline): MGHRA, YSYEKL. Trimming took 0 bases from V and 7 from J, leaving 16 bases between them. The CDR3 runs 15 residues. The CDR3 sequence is CASSQDRVPLGEQYF. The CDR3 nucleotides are TGCGCCAGCAGCCAAGACAGGGTACCCCTTGGGGAGCAGTACTTC.

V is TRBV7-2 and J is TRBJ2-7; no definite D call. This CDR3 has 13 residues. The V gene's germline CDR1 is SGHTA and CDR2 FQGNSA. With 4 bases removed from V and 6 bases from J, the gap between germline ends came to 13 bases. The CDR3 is CASSSTPGLEQYF. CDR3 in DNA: TGTGCCAGCAGCTCAACTCCGGGCCTCGAGCAGTACTTC.

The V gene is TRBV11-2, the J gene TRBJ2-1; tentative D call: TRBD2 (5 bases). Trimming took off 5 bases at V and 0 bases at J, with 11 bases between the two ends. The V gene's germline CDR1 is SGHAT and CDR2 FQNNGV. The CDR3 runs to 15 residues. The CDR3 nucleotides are TGTGCCAGCAGCCCGCACACTAGCTCCTACAATGAGCAGTTCTTC. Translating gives CASSPHTSSYNEQFF.

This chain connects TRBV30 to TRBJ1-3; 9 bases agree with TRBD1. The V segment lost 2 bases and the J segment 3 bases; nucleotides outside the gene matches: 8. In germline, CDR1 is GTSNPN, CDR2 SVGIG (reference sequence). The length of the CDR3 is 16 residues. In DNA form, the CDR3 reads TGTGCCTGGAGTTCAGGACAGGGGCTTGGTGGAAACACCATATATTTT. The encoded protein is CAWSSGQGLGGNTIYF.

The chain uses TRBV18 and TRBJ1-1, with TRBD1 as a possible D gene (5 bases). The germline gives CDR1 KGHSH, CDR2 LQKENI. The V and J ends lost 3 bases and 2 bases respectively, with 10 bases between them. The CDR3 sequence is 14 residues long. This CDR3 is CASSPTELNTEAFF. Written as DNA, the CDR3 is TGTGCCAGCTCACCGACAGAGCTCAACACTGAAGCTTTCTTT.

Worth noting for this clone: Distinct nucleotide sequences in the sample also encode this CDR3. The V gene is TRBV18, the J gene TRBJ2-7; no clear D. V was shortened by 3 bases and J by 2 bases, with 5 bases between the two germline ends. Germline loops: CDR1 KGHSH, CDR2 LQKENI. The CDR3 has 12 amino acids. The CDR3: CASSPGPYEQYF. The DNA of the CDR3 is TGTGCCAGCTCACCGGGCCCCTACGAGCAGTACTTC.

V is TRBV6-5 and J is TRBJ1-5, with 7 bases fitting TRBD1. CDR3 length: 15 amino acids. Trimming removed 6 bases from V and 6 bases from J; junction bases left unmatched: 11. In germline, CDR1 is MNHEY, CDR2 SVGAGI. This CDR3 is CASSPIEGARQPQHF. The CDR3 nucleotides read TGTGCCAGCAGCCCGATCGAGGGGGCGCGTCAGCCCCAGCATTTT.

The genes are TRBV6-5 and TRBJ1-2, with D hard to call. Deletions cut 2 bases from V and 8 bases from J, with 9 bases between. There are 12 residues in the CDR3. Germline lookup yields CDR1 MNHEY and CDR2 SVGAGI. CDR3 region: CASSYGPVGYTF. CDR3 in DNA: TGTGCCAGCAGTTACGGTCCCGTCGGCTACACCTTC.

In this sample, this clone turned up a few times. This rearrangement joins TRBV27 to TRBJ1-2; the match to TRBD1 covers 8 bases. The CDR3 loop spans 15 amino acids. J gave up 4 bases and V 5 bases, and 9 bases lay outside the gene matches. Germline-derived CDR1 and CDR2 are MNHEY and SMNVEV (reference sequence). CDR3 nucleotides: TGTGCCAGCAGTCCCCGCAGGACAGGGAGCTATGGCTACACCTTC. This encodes CASSPRRTGSYGYTF.

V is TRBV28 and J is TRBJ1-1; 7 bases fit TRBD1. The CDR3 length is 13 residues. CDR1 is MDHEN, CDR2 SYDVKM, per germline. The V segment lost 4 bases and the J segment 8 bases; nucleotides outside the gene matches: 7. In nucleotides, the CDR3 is TGTGCCAGCAGTTCCGGACAGGCGTCAGAAGCTTTCTTT. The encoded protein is CASSSGQASEAFF.

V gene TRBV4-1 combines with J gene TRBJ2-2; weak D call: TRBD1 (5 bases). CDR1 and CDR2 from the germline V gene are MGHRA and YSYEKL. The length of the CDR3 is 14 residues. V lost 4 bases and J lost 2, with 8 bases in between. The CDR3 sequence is CASSPRVNTGELFF. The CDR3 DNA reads TGCGCCAGCAGCCCCAGGGTTAACACCGGGGAGCTGTTTTTT.

The chain's CDR3 is CASSLGVRGGRSEQYF. CDR3 coding DNA: TGTGCCAGCAGTTTAGGGGTACGGGGGGGCCGGAGCGAGCAGTACTTC. The chain carries TRBV27 and TRBJ2-7; 8 bases match TRBD2. The V and J ends lost 2 bases and 6 bases, in that order; junction bases with no gene match: 12. Germline values: CDR1 MNHEY, CDR2 SMNVEV (reference sequence). CDR3 size: 16 residues.

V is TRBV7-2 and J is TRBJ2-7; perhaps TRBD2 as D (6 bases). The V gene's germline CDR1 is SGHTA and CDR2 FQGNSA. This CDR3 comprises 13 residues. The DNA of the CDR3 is TGTGCGGCAGGGAGGTTCCCCTCCTACGAGCAGTACTTC. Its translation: CAAGRFPSYEQYF.

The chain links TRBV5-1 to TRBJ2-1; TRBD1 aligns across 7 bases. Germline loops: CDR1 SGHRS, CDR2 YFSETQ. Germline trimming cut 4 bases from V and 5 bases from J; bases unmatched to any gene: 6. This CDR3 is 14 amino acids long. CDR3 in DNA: TGCGCCAGCAGCCGGGACAGCACCAACAATGAGCAGTTCTTC. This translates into CASSRDSTNNEQFF.

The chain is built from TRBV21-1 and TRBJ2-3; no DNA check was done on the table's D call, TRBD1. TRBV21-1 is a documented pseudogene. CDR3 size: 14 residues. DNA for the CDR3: TGTGCCAGCTCACCGGGACAGGTTGTAGATACGCAGTATTTT. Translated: CASSPGQVVDTQYF.

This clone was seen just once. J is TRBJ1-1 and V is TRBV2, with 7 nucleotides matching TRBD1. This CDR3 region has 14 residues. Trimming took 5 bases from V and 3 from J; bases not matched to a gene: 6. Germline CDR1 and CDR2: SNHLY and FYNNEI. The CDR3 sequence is CASSLDTGDTEAFF. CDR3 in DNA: TGTGCCAGCAGTCTCGATACAGGGGACACTGAAGCTTTCTTT.

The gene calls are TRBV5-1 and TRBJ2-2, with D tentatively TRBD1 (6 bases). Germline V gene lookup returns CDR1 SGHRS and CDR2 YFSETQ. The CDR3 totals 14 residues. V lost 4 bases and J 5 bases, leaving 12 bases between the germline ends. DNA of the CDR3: TGCGCCAGCAGCCTGGGACAAACTACCGGGGAGCTGTTTTTT. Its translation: CASSLGQTTGELFF.

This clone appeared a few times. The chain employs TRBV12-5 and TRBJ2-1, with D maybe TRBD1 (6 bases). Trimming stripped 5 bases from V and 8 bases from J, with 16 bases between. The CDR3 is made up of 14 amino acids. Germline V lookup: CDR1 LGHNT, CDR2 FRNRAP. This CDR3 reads CASGLPGHPHEQFF. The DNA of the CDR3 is TGTGCTAGTGGTCTCCCGGGACATCCCCATGAGCAGTTCTTC.

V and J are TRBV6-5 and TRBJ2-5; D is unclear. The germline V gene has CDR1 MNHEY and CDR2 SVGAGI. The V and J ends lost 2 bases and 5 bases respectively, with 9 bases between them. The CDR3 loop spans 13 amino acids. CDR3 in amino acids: CASSYGPQETQYF. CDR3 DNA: TGTGCCAGCAGTTACGGACCCCAGGAGACCCAGTACTTC.

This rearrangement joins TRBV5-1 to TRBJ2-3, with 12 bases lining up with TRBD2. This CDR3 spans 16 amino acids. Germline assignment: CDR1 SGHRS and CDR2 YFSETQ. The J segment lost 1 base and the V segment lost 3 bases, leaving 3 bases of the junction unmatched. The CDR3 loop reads CASSSRLAGGTDTQYF. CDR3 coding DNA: TGCGCCAGCAGCTCCCGACTAGCGGGGGGCACAGATACGCAGTATTTT.

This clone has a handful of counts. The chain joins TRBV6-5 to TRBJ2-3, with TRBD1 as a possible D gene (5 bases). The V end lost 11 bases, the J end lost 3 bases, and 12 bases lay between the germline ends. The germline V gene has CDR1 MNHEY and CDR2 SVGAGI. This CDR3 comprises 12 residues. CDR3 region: CALGRQTDTQYF. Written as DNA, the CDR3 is TGTGCCCTGGGGCGGCAGACAGATACGCAGTATTTT.

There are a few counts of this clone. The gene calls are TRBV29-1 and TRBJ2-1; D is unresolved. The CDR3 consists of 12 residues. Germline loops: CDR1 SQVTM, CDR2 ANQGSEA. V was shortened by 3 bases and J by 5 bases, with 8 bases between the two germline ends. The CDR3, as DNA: TGCAGCGTTGATCGCACGGACAATGAGCAGTTCTTC. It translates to CSVDRTDNEQFF.

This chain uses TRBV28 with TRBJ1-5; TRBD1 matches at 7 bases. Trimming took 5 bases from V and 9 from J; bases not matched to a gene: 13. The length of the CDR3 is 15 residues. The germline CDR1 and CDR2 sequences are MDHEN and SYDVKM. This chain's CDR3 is CASSALTDRPLPQHF. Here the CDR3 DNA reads TGTGCCAGCAGTGCCCTCACGGACAGGCCGTTGCCCCAGCATTTT.

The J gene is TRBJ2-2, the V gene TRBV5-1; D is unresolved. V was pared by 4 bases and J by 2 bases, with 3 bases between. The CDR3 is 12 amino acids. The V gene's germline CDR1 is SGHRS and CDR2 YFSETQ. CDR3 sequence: CASSGNTGELFF. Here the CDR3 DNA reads TGCGCCAGCAGCGGTAACACCGGGGAGCTGTTTTTT.